This TCR beta chain was captured by sequencing in a study of blood T cell repertoires in COVID-19. Study-wide background: Specimens from acute and convalescent COVID-19 originated in the United States, Italy and Spain. PBMCs, B-cell-depleted T cells, or T cells were the source of the cDNA or gDNA that made up the material.

Trimming shortened V by 3 bases and J by 0 bases, and 10 bases separated the two germline ends. Germline values: CDR1 SEHNR, CDR2 FQNEAQ (reference sequence). This CDR3 spans 15 amino acids. The Seattle patients joined while their infection was active and were tracked longitudinally afterward. Authors' analysis steps: Amplification of reference gene primers provided the estimated nucleated cell counts. Sequenced by immunoSEQ multiplex PCR; TCRdb stores in-frame clones only, minus some. That table gives V, J and clone size, and the DNA gave D and trimming. This sample has about 160,000 clones, with just under 90% found just once.

The chain has TRBV7-9 and TRBJ2-3; D not certain. Sequenced sample: peripheral blood. This TCR came from a woman between 70 and 85 years old with COVID-19, enrolled during active disease. The CDR3 DNA follows: TGTGCCAGCAGCTTCGCCTACAGAAGCACAGATACGCAGTATTTT. Its protein is CASSFAYRSTDTQYF.